This is a list of T cell receptor beta chains from one sample in a study of beta chain features in type 1 diabetes. Data came from immunoSEQ multiplex PCR; TCRdb stores just in-frame clones and leaves some out. The sample lists 400,000 or so clones, around 12% seen once, with around 0.0099% in the top ten. The sample taken for sequencing was naive CD4+ T cells from blood. Receptors were obtained from a woman under 30 with type 1 diabetes. Each CDR3 is given with its conserved first and last residue. The D gene is left open where the match is weak. Clone sizes are given selectively: once, few, many, or a class where the clone is expanded.

j_call: TRBJ2-1
v_call: TRBV5-6
d_call: .
clone_size: .
cdr3_nt: TGTGCCAGCAGGGAGAGGTCGCCGAGCTCCTACAATGAGCAGTTCTTC
cdr3_aa: CASRERSPSSYNEQFF

j_call: TRBJ2-5
v_call: TRBV10-3
d_call: TRBD2
clone_size: .
cdr3_nt: TGTGCCATCTGGGGGGGACCGGGCGAGACCCAGTACTTC
cdr3_aa: CAIWGGPGETQYF

j_call: TRBJ2-2
v_call: TRBV9
d_call: TRBD1
clone_size: few
cdr3_nt: TGTGCCAGCAGCTGGGGACAGTCACCCACCGGGGAGCTGTTTTTT
cdr3_aa: CASSWGQSPTGELFF

j_call: TRBJ2-5
v_call: TRBV7-3
d_call: .
clone_size: few
cdr3_nt: TGTGCCAGCAGGACAGCAAGCCAAGAGACCCAGTACTTC
cdr3_aa: CASRTASQETQYF

j_call: TRBJ2-3
v_call: TRBV7-9
d_call: .
clone_size: few
cdr3_nt: TGTGCCAGCAGCTTATTAGGGGCAGATACGCAGTATTTT
cdr3_aa: CASSLLGADTQYF

j_call: TRBJ2-3
v_call: TRBV9
d_call: .
clone_size: few
cdr3_nt: TGTGCCAGCAGCTTTCCGGGAACAGATACGCAGTATTTT
cdr3_aa: CASSFPGTDTQYF

j_call: TRBJ2-3
v_call: TRBV18
d_call: .
clone_size: .
cdr3_nt: TGTGCCAGCTCACCCGGAGGGGGCGGAGATACGCAGTATTTT
cdr3_aa: CASSPGGGGDTQYF

j_call: TRBJ2-7
v_call: TRBV5-1
d_call: TRBD2
clone_size: .
cdr3_nt: TGCGCCAGCAGCTTGCGGCTAGCGGGGGGCCACGAGCAGTACTTC
cdr3_aa: CASSLRLAGGHEQYF

j_call: TRBJ2-3
v_call: TRBV2
d_call: TRBD2
clone_size: .
cdr3_nt: TGTGCCAGCAGCCGGGGACTACCGCTAGATACGCAGTATTTT
cdr3_aa: CASSRGLPLDTQYF

j_call: TRBJ2-6
v_call: TRBV9
d_call: .
clone_size: few
cdr3_nt: TGTGCCAGCAGCCCATTCCAGGGTACTGGGGCCAACGTCCTGACTTTC
cdr3_aa: CASSPFQGTGANVLTF

j_call: TRBJ2-3
v_call: TRBV4-1
d_call: TRBD1
clone_size: few
cdr3_nt: TGCGCCAGCGGTGGGACAGGGGGCGGAAGCCGGGGGGATACGCAGTATTTT
cdr3_aa: CASGGTGGGSRGDTQYF

j_call: TRBJ2-1
v_call: TRBV7-2
d_call: TRBD2
clone_size: few
cdr3_nt: TGTGCCAGCAGGGGACTAGCGGGGGGGAGCTCCTACAATGAGCAGTTCTTC
cdr3_aa: CASRGLAGGSSYNEQFF

j_call: TRBJ1-1
v_call: TRBV30
d_call: TRBD1
clone_size: .
cdr3_nt: TGTGCCTGGGGACAGGGACTGAACACTGAAGCTTTCTTT
cdr3_aa: CAWGQGLNTEAFF

j_call: TRBJ2-1
v_call: TRBV15
d_call: .
clone_size: .
cdr3_nt: TGTGCCACCAGCACCCAGGGTCAAACTGAGCAGTTCTTC
cdr3_aa: CATSTQGQTEQFF

j_call: TRBJ2-1
v_call: TRBV29-1
d_call: .
clone_size: few
cdr3_nt: TGCAGCGTGGACAAATACAATGAGCAGTTCTTC
cdr3_aa: CSVDKYNEQFF

j_call: TRBJ1-5
v_call: TRBV7-2
d_call: TRBD1
clone_size: .
cdr3_nt: TGTGCCAGCAGCCAGGGGGCACTCAATCAGCCCCAGCATTTT
cdr3_aa: CASSQGALNQPQHF

j_call: TRBJ2-4
v_call: TRBV4-3
d_call: .
clone_size: .
cdr3_nt: TGCGCCAGCAGCCAAGGGACAAACAAAAACATTCAGTACTTC
cdr3_aa: CASSQGTNKNIQYF

j_call: TRBJ2-2
v_call: TRBV7-2
d_call: .
clone_size: few
cdr3_nt: TGTGCCAGCAGCTTAGCTGTAACGAACACCGGGGAGCTGTTTTTT
cdr3_aa: CASSLAVTNTGELFF

j_call: TRBJ2-5
v_call: TRBV5-4
d_call: .
clone_size: .
cdr3_nt: TGTGCCAGCAGCCCCGGGGGGCACTTCTACCAAGAGACCCAGTACTTC
cdr3_aa: CASSPGGHFYQETQYF

j_call: TRBJ2-1
v_call: TRBV7-3
d_call: .
clone_size: .
cdr3_nt: TGTGCCAGCAGCCCAACGGCAGGGATCCTCACCGGTTCCAATGAGCAGTTCTTC
cdr3_aa: CASSPTAGILTGSNEQFF

j_call: TRBJ1-2
v_call: TRBV28
d_call: .
clone_size: few
cdr3_nt: TGTGCCACTCACAGAACTAACTATGGCTACACCTTC
cdr3_aa: CATHRTNYGYTF

j_call: TRBJ2-5
v_call: TRBV12-5
d_call: .
clone_size: .
cdr3_nt: TGTGCTAGTGGCCGTACAGGAATTCAAGAGACCCAGTACTTC
cdr3_aa: CASGRTGIQETQYF

j_call: TRBJ2-7
v_call: TRBV4-2
d_call: TRBD2
clone_size: few
cdr3_nt: TGTGCCAGCAGCCAAGAACTAGCGGGAGGGCCCTCCCGACCCGAGCAGTACTTC
cdr3_aa: CASSQELAGGPSRPEQYF

j_call: TRBJ1-1
v_call: TRBV7-9
d_call: TRBD1
clone_size: .
cdr3_nt: TGTGCCAGCAGCCCCCAGGGGGCTGAAGGCACTGAAGCTTTCTTT
cdr3_aa: CASSPQGAEGTEAFF

j_call: TRBJ1-5
v_call: TRBV5-1
d_call: TRBD1
clone_size: .
cdr3_nt: TGCGCCAGCAGCCAGAGGGGGCAACAGCCCCAGCATTTT
cdr3_aa: CASSQRGQQPQHF

j_call: TRBJ1-1
v_call: TRBV14
d_call: .
clone_size: few
cdr3_nt: TGTGCCAGCAGCCAGGGTTGGAGGACTGAAGCTTTCTTT
cdr3_aa: CASSQGWRTEAFF

j_call: TRBJ2-3
v_call: TRBV2
d_call: .
clone_size: few
cdr3_nt: TGTGCCACACAGGACGGCCACACAGATACGCAGTATTTT
cdr3_aa: CATQDGHTDTQYF

j_call: TRBJ2-5
v_call: TRBV9
d_call: TRBD1
clone_size: few
cdr3_nt: TGTGCCAGCAGCGTAGCCCACAGGGGCCCGAATCAAGAGACCCAGTACTTC
cdr3_aa: CASSVAHRGPNQETQYF

j_call: TRBJ2-1
v_call: TRBV5-1
d_call: TRBD2
clone_size: few
cdr3_nt: TGCGCCAGCAGCCCCTCTCGCGGGAGGGTAGGTGAGCAGTTCTTC
cdr3_aa: CASSPSRGRVGEQFF

j_call: TRBJ2-1
v_call: TRBV14
d_call: .
clone_size: .
cdr3_nt: TGTGCCAGCAGCCAGTCGGGATGGGACAATGAGCAGTTCTTC
cdr3_aa: CASSQSGWDNEQFF

j_call: TRBJ1-1
v_call: TRBV7-9
d_call: .
clone_size: .
cdr3_nt: TGTGCCAGCAGCCACACCTTCACAAGGGGCACTGAAGCTTTCTTT
cdr3_aa: CASSHTFTRGTEAFF

j_call: TRBJ2-1
v_call: TRBV5-1
d_call: .
clone_size: few
cdr3_nt: TGCGCCAGCAGCTCGGACTCCCCCTCCTACAATGAGCAGTTCTTC
cdr3_aa: CASSSDSPSYNEQFF

j_call: TRBJ1-6
v_call: TRBV18
d_call: TRBD1
clone_size: few
cdr3_nt: TGTGCCAGCTCACCGATGGACAGGCGTAATTCACCCCTCCACTTT
cdr3_aa: CASSPMDRRNSPLHF

j_call: TRBJ1-2
v_call: TRBV2
d_call: .
clone_size: few
cdr3_nt: TGTGCCAGCACCGAGGGAGGGGGTAGATCGTCTGGCTACACCTTC
cdr3_aa: CASTEGGGRSSGYTF

j_call: TRBJ2-5
v_call: TRBV6-1
d_call: .
clone_size: .
cdr3_nt: TGTGCCAGCATGGGGGGGCGACAAGAGACCCAGTACTTC
cdr3_aa: CASMGGRQETQYF

j_call: TRBJ2-7
v_call: TRBV7-2
d_call: .
clone_size: .
cdr3_nt: TGTGCCAGCAGCTTAGCGGGGCACCAGCCCTACGAGCAGTACTTC
cdr3_aa: CASSLAGHQPYEQYF

j_call: TRBJ1-2
v_call: TRBV7-9
d_call: .
clone_size: few
cdr3_nt: TGTGCCAGCAACGAGGGTAGCTATGGCTACACCTTC
cdr3_aa: CASNEGSYGYTF

j_call: TRBJ2-7
v_call: TRBV28
d_call: .
clone_size: few
cdr3_nt: TGTGCCAGCAGTCGTGAGTACGAGCAGTACTTC
cdr3_aa: CASSREYEQYF

j_call: TRBJ2-2
v_call: TRBV19
d_call: .
clone_size: .
cdr3_nt: TGTGCCAGTAGTATTGGCAGGACGAACACCGGGGAGCTGTTTTTT
cdr3_aa: CASSIGRTNTGELFF

j_call: TRBJ1-4
v_call: TRBV2
d_call: .
clone_size: .
cdr3_nt: TGTGCCAGCATCGTCTCGGGGGTGGTCGACGAAAAACTGTTTTTT
cdr3_aa: CASIVSGVVDEKLFF

j_call: TRBJ2-3
v_call: TRBV30
d_call: TRBD2
clone_size: .
cdr3_nt: TGTGCCTGGAGTGCCGGACTAGCCGATACGCAGTATTTT
cdr3_aa: CAWSAGLADTQYF

j_call: TRBJ2-6
v_call: TRBV11-2
d_call: .
clone_size: .
cdr3_nt: TGTGCCAGCAGCTTAGAGACTGTCTCTGGGGCCAACGTCCTGACTTTC
cdr3_aa: CASSLETVSGANVLTF

j_call: TRBJ1-1
v_call: TRBV7-2
d_call: TRBD1
clone_size: few
cdr3_nt: TGTGCCAGCAGCGCACGACAGGGTTCTAACACTGAAGCTTTCTTT
cdr3_aa: CASSARQGSNTEAFF

j_call: TRBJ2-7
v_call: TRBV27
d_call: .
clone_size: few
cdr3_nt: TGTGCCAGCTCTAGTTCCTACGAGCAGTACTTC
cdr3_aa: CASSSSYEQYF

j_call: TRBJ2-2
v_call: TRBV4-2
d_call: .
clone_size: .
cdr3_nt: TGTGCCAGCAGACAGGGAGGGACGAACACCGGGGAGCTGTTTTTT
cdr3_aa: CASRQGGTNTGELFF

j_call: TRBJ1-2
v_call: TRBV25-1
d_call: TRBD1
clone_size: few
cdr3_nt: TGTGCCAGCAGTGCCATCAGGGGGGCTCTCCATGGCTACACCTTC
cdr3_aa: CASSAIRGALHGYTF

j_call: TRBJ2-1
v_call: TRBV28
d_call: .
clone_size: .
cdr3_nt: TGTGCCAGCAGTCCAACTAGTCTGACGTTCTACAATGAGCAGTTCTTC
cdr3_aa: CASSPTSLTFYNEQFF

j_call: TRBJ1-1
v_call: TRBV12-5
d_call: .
clone_size: .
cdr3_nt: TGTGCTAGTGGACCTCAGGGGAACACTGAAGCTTTCTTT
cdr3_aa: CASGPQGNTEAFF

j_call: TRBJ2-1
v_call: TRBV9
d_call: TRBD2
clone_size: few
cdr3_nt: TGTGCCAGCAGCGTAAATGCCCTAGCGGGGTCCTACAATGAGCAGTTCTTC
cdr3_aa: CASSVNALAGSYNEQFF

j_call: TRBJ1-5
v_call: TRBV7-9
d_call: .
clone_size: few
cdr3_nt: TGTGCCAGCAGCCCCGGTGCACAGGGTAACCATCAGCCCCAGCATTTT
cdr3_aa: CASSPGAQGNHQPQHF

j_call: TRBJ1-1
v_call: TRBV5-1
d_call: .
clone_size: few
cdr3_nt: TGCGCCAGCAGCTTGGATTCGGGTGCTTTCTTT
cdr3_aa: CASSLDSGAFF

j_call: TRBJ1-5
v_call: TRBV7-2
d_call: .
clone_size: few
cdr3_nt: TGTGCCAGCAGCCCGCGACGAGGTACCAATCAGCCCCAGCATTTT
cdr3_aa: CASSPRRGTNQPQHF

j_call: TRBJ2-7
v_call: TRBV4-3
d_call: TRBD1
clone_size: few
cdr3_nt: TGCGCCAGCAGCCAATTCCTTTACTCAGGGGGCAGGGTATACGAGCAGTACTTC
cdr3_aa: CASSQFLYSGGRVYEQYF

j_call: TRBJ2-5
v_call: TRBV19
d_call: .
clone_size: few
cdr3_nt: TGTGCCAGTAGTACCAGCGGAGTACAAGAGACCCAGTACTTC
cdr3_aa: CASSTSGVQETQYF

j_call: TRBJ2-2
v_call: TRBV4-3
d_call: .
clone_size: .
cdr3_nt: TGCGCCAGCAGCCAAGATGAAGCCCGGGAGCTGTTTTTT
cdr3_aa: CASSQDEARELFF

j_call: TRBJ2-5
v_call: TRBV5-4
d_call: .
clone_size: .
cdr3_nt: TGTGCCAGCAGCTTGGCGCCTGGGGGGGGCCGGGATGAGACCCAGTACTTC
cdr3_aa: CASSLAPGGGRDETQYF

j_call: TRBJ2-7
v_call: TRBV5-1
d_call: TRBD2
clone_size: few
cdr3_nt: TGCGCCAGCAGCTTGGACGAAAGCGGGAGGACGCTCTCCTACGAGCAGTACTTC
cdr3_aa: CASSLDESGRTLSYEQYF

j_call: TRBJ1-4
v_call: TRBV14
d_call: TRBD1
clone_size: .
cdr3_nt: TGTGCCAGCAGCCCACGACAGGGAAAAAATGAAAAACTGTTTTTT
cdr3_aa: CASSPRQGKNEKLFF

j_call: TRBJ2-3
v_call: TRBV7-2
d_call: .
clone_size: .
cdr3_nt: TGTGCCAGCTGCAAGCGGGTCACAGATACGCAGTATTTT
cdr3_aa: CASCKRVTDTQYF